This T cell receptor (beta chain) was sequenced for a study of T cells in localized non-small cell lung cancer (dated by TCRdb to the early 2020s). For the study in its entirety: Comparing tumors with uninvolved tumor-adjacent lungs, the study looked at the T cell repertoires of fewer than 250 patients with early-stage NSCLC. The cohort was made up of under 250 treatment-naive NSCLC patients whose localized lung tumors had been resected. A mean age of approximately 70 years was recorded for the NSCLC patients, of whom more than 120 were male and around 100 were female.

Relative to germline, V is missing 4 bases and J is missing 3 bases, with 9 bases of the junction outside any gene match. Measured from the cysteine to the phenylalanine, the CDR3 is 17 residues long. Only the CDR3 DNA is retained, 51 bases long and in frame from the first base. Taken from the germline V gene (reference sequence), the CDR1 and CDR2 loops are LNHDA and SQIVND. At diagnosis, tumor, uninvolved tumor-adjacent lung and peripheral blood were collected and then preserved as a mix of FFPE and fresh-frozen material. For TCR repertoire profiling, blood samples were analyzed as peripheral blood mononuclear cells. Summary of the overall study and its limitations: Because multi-region tumor sequencing was not performed, intratumor heterogeneity could not be ruled out. Of the top 100 tumor clones, a median of approximately 60 were detected in paired uninvolved adjacent lung; over 25 were also among that lung's top 100. Longer overall survival was associated with higher blood T cell density, whereas shorter survival was associated with higher adjacent-lung clonality. The highest T cell clonality was observed in uninvolved tumor-adjacent lung, where clonality exceeded that of tumor, suggesting that antigenic responses were more focused in uninvolved tumor-adjacent lung. Since the design was exploratory, TCR variables were selected using unadjusted p-values with no false-discovery rate correction.

TCR beta CDR3 regions were sequenced from DNA using the immunoSEQ Assay. Concerning the study's data processing: To compute T cell density, TCR beta template counts were normalized to usable DNA, which was estimated by amplifying housekeeping genes. Richness was estimated using the preseqR package, with extrapolation to 400,000 templates for PBMC samples and to 120,000 templates for tissue samples. Clonality was calculated as one minus Pielou's evenness. To identify tissue-enriched TCRs, differential abundance testing was run on productive amino-acid clonotypes with a minimum total count of 5 and an alpha of 0.1. Repertoire overlap between compartments was quantified with the Jaccard Index and Morisita Overlap Index. GLIPH grouped TCR beta CDR3s together with public tetramer-defined viral CDR3s, and a viral motif had to include at least three viral sequences and also show V-gene enrichment. The table was pulled from immuneACCESS by TCRdb, which kept in-frame rearrangements only. Such tables lose some clones; where checked, under half of the loss comes from unresolved V genes, and the rest has no known cause. V, J and clone size are taken as reported in that table, and D and trimming were inferred from the DNA itself. The sample includes roughly 48,000 clones, with approximately 80% observed a single time. Around 17% of the sample is in the top ten clones.

As concerns this clone: The antigen this receptor binds is unknown. Base quality data are lacking; no much larger clone is found one base away.

Sample: peripheral blood, taken before any cancer treatment. This receptor was identified in a man aged 40 to 70 with stage I squamous cell lung carcinoma. Here the chain combines TRBV19 and TRBJ2-2, with 9 bases matching TRBD1. The nucleotide sequence is given as TGTGCCAGTAGTACTAACAGGGGGCGCGGATACACCGGGGAGCTGTTTTTT. Its coded protein is CASSTNRGRGYTGELFF.